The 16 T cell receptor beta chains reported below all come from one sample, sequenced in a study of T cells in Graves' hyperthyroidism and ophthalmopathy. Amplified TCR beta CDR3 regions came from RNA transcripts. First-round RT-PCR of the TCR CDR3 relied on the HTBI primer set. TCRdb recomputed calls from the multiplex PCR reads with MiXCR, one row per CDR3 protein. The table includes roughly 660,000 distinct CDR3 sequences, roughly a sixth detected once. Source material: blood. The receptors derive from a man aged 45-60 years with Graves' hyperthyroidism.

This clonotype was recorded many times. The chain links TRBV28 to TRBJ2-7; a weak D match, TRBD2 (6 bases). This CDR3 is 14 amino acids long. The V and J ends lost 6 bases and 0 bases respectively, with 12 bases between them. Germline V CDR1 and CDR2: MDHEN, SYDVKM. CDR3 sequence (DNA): TGTGCCAGCAGCCCTGGAGGGTACTCCTACGAGCAGTACTTC. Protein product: CASSPGGYSYEQYF. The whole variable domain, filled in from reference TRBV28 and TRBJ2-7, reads DVKVTQSSRYLVKRTGEKVFLECVQDMDHENMFWYRQDPGLGLRLIYFSYDVKMKEKGDIPEGYSVSREKKERFSLILESASTNQTSMYLCASSPGGYSYEQYFGPGTRLTVT.

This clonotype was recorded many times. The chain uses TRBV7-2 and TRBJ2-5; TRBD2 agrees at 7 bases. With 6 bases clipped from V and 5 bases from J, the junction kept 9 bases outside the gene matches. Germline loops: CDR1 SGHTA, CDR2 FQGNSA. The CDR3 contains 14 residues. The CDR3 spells CASRRGIDAETQYF. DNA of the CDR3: TGTGCCAGCAGGCGGGGGATAGACGCGGAGACCCAGTACTTC.

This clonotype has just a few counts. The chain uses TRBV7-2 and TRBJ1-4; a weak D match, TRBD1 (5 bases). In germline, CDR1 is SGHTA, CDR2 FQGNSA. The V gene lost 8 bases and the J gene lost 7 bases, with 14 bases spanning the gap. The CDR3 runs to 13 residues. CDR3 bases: TGTGCCAGCGGGATCGGGGGTAGTGAAAAACTGTTTTTT. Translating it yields CASGIGGSEKLFF. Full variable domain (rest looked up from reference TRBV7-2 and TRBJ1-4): GAGVSQSPSNKVTEKGKDVELRCDPISGHTALYWYRQSLGQGLEFLIYFQGNSAPDKSGLPSDRFSAERTGGSVSTLTIQRTQQEDSAVYLCASGIGGSEKLFFGSGTQLSVL.

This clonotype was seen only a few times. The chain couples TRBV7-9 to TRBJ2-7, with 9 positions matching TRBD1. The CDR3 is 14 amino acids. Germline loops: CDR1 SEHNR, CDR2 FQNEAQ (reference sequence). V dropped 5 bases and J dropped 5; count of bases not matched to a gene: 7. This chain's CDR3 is CASSLDRGVDEQYF. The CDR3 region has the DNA TGTGCCAGCAGCCTGGACAGGGGTGTCGACGAGCAGTACTTC.

The CDR3 here is CASSLRLAGATDTQYF. The CDR3 DNA follows: TGTGCCAGCAGCTTAAGGCTAGCGGGAGCCACAGATACGCAGTATTTT. The rearrangement joins TRBV7-8 to TRBJ2-3, with TRBD2 identical over 10 bases. After removal of 2 bases from V and 2 bases from J, the junction contained 4 bases not matched to a gene. Germline-derived CDR1 and CDR2 are SGHVS and FQNEAQ. The CDR3 sequence is 16 residues long.

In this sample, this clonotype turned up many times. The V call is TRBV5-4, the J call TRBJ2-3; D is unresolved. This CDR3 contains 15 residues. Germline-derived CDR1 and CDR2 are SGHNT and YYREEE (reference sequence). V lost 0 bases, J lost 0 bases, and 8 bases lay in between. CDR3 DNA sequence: TGTGCCAGCAGCTTGGACAGCTCTAGCACAGATACGCAGTATTTT. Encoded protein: CASSLDSSSTDTQYF.

The CDR3 here is CSATLGTHEQYF. The CDR3 region has the DNA TGCAGCGCCACATTGGGGACCCACGAGCAGTACTTC. The chain uses TRBV29-1 and TRBJ2-7; D tentatively fits TRBD1 or TRBD2 (5 bases each). Trimming removed 7 bases from V and 5 bases from J, with 15 bases in between. There are 12 residues in the CDR3. CDR1 is SQVTM and CDR2 is ANQGSEA in the germline V gene.

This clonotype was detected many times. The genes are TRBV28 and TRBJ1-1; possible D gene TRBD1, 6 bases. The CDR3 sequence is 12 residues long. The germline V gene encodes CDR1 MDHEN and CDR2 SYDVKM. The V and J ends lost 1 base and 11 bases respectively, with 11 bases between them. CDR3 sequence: CASSLSTGLAFF. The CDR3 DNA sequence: TGTGCCAGCAGTTTATCCACAGGGTTGGCTTTCTTT.

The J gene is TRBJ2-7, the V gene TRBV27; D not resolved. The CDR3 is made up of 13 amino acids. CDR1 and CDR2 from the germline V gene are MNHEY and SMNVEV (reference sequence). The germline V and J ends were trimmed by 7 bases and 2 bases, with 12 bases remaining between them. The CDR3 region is CASIQTHPYEQYF. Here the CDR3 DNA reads TGTGCCAGCATCCAGACTCATCCCTACGAGCAGTACTTC.

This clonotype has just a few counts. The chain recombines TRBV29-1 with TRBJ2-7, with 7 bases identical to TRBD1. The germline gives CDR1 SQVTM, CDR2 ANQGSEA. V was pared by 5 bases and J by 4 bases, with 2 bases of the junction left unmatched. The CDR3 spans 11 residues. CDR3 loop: CSVYRGYEQYF. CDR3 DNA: TGCAGCGTTTACAGGGGTTACGAGCAGTACTTC.

The CDR3 here is CASTSPNGGNEQFF. CDR3 coding DNA: TGTGCCAGCACCTCCCCGAACGGGGGGAATGAGCAGTTCTTC. V and J are TRBV6-2 or TRBV6-3 and TRBJ2-1; TRBD2 matches at 7 bases. Germline loops: CDR1 MNHEY, CDR2 SVGEGT. J lost 7 bases, V lost 7 bases, and 10 bases had no gene match. This CDR3 has 14 amino acids.

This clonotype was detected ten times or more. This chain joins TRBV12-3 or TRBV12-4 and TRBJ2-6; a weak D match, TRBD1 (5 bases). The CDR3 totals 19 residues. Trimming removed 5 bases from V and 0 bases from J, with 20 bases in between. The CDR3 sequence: CASSVTPRASYSGANVLTF. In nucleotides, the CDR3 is TGTGCCAGCAGTGTGACCCCCAGGGCATCCTACTCTGGGGCCAACGTCCTGACTTTC.

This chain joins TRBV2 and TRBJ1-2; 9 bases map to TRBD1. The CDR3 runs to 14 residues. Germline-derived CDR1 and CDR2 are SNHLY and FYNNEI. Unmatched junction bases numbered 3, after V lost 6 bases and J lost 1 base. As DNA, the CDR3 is TGTGCCAGCAGCGGGACAGGGATTAACTATGGCTACACCTTC. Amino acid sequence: CASSGTGINYGYTF.

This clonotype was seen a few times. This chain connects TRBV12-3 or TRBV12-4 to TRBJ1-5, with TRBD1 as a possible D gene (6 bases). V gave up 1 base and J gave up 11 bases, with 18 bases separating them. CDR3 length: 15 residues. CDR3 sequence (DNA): TGTGCCAGCAGTTTAGTACAGGGCGTCTCCCAGACCCAGCATTTT. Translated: CASSLVQGVSQTQHF.

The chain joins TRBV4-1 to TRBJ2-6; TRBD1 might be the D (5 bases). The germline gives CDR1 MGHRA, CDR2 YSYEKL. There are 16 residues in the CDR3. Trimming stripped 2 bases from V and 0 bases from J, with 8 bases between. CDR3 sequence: CASSQTGVSGANVLTF. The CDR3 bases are TGCGCCAGCAGCCAAACAGGCGTCTCTGGGGCCAACGTCCTGACTTTC.

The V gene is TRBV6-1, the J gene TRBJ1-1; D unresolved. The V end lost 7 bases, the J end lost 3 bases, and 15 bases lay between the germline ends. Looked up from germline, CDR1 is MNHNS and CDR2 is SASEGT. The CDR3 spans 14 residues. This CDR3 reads CASNDGQLYTEAFF. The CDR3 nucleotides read TGTGCCAGCAACGACGGCCAACTTTACACTGAAGCTTTCTTT.